These 25 T cell receptor beta chains originate from one sample sequenced in a study of T cell responses to AZD1222 COVID-19 vaccine. Sequencing was performed with immunoSEQ multiplex PCR; in TCRdb, only in-frame clones are kept and a portion is missing. In the table there are 33,000 or so clones, roughly 90% of which are singletons. Sequenced here: peripheral blood, sampled 28 days after the second AZD1222 dose. These receptors were obtained from an adult who received the AZD1222 COVID-19 vaccine.

V is TRBV7-9 and J is TRBJ1-1; TRBD1 is a possible D gene (6 bases). With 5 bases removed from V and 11 bases from J, the gap between germline ends came to 15 bases. The CDR3 runs to 12 residues. Germline V gene sequence: CDR1 SEHNR, CDR2 FQNEAQ (reference sequence). DNA for the CDR3: TGTGCCAGCAGCCAAGGACAGTCTTGGGCTTTCTTT. It encodes CASSQGQSWAFF.

The chain is built from TRBV3-1 (or the pseudogene TRBV3-2) and TRBJ1-5, with 8 positions matching TRBD1. The CDR3 contains 19 residues. J was trimmed by 0 bases and V by 3 bases; bases with no gene match: 13. Germline V gives CDR1 LGHDT, CDR2 YNNKEL (reference sequence). In DNA form, the CDR3 reads TGTGCCAGCAGCCAGGACGCCAGGGGGCGAATATATAGCAATCAGCCCCAGCATTTT. This sequence encodes CASSQDARGRIYSNQPQHF.

The chain couples TRBV7-9 to TRBJ2-3; 12 nucleotides align to TRBD2. The V gene end was trimmed by 5 bases and the J gene end by 4 bases; junction bases not matched to a gene: 4. CDR1 SEHNR and CDR2 FQNEAQ come from the germline V gene (reference sequence). CDR3 length equals 15 residues. The CDR3 bases are TGTGCCAGCAGCAGGACTAGCGGGGTGTCAGATACGCAGTATTTT. It yields the protein CASSRTSGVSDTQYF.

The CDR3 bases are TGTGCCAGCAGTTTTGACAGGGGTGGTCAGCCCCAGCATTTT. Translation gives CASSFDRGGQPQHF. The chain carries TRBV6-5 and TRBJ1-5; 8 bases agree with TRBD1. Germline values: CDR1 MNHEY, CDR2 SVGAGI. Germline trimming cut 4 bases from V and 6 bases from J; bases unmatched to any gene: 5. The CDR3 runs to 14 residues.

The chain uses TRBV5-1 and TRBJ2-2; tentatively, D is TRBD1 (6 bases). Per the germline V gene, CDR1 is SGHRS and CDR2 is YFSETQ. The CDR3 spans 15 residues. Trimming took off 4 bases at V and 0 bases at J, with 10 bases between the two ends. This CDR3 reads CASSLRQANTGELFF. The CDR3 DNA reads TGCGCCAGCAGCCTCCGACAGGCGAACACCGGGGAGCTGTTTTTT. Combining the CDR3 with reference TRBV5-1 and TRBJ2-2 gives the whole variable domain KAGVTQTPRYLIKTRGQQVTLSCSPISGHRSVSWYQQTPGQGLQFLFEYFSETQRNKGNFPGRFSGRQFSNSRSEMNVSTLELGDSALYLCASSLRQANTGELFFGEGSRLTVL.

The rearrangement joins TRBV7-2 to TRBJ2-7, with a weak D call TRBD2 (7 bases). Looked up from germline, CDR1 is SGHTA and CDR2 is FQGNSA. This CDR3 spans 15 amino acids. V was shortened by 5 bases and J by 3 bases, with 17 bases between the two germline ends. CDR3 protein: CASSIQRGANYEQYF. CDR3 sequence (DNA): TGTGCCAGCAGCATTCAACGGGGGGCGAACTACGAGCAGTACTTC. The full variable domain, rest sourced from reference TRBV7-2 and TRBJ2-7, is GAGVSQSPSNKVTEKGKDVELRCDPISGHTALYWYRQSLGQGLEFLIYFQGNSAPDKSGLPSDRFSAERTGGSVSTLTIQRTQQEDSAVYLCASSIQRGANYEQYFGPGTRLTVT.

This clone was picked up one time. J is TRBJ1-4 and V is TRBV7-2; possible D gene TRBD1, 5 bases. The CDR3 has 14 amino acids. The germline V and J ends were trimmed by 5 bases and 5 bases, with 12 bases remaining between them. Germline CDR1 is SGHTA and CDR2 is FQGNSA. CDR3 in DNA: TGTGCCAGCAGCCGGGACTACAGAAATGAAAAACTGTTTTTT. Protein sequence: CASSRDYRNEKLFF.

The gene calls are TRBV11-3 and TRBJ2-2; 8 bases fit TRBD1. In germline, CDR1 is SGHNT, CDR2 YENEEA. CDR3 size: 12 residues. Losses at the gene ends were 5 bases for V and 12 bases for J; bases not matched to a gene: 5. CDR3 nucleotide sequence: TGTGCCAGCAGCCTGAGACAGGGGCAGCTGTTTTTT. This sequence encodes CASSLRQGQLFF.

The chain links TRBV27 to TRBJ2-7; TRBD1 agrees at 8 bases. J was trimmed by 0 bases and V by 6 bases; bases with no gene match: 7. This CDR3 is 15 amino acids long. Germline CDR1 and CDR2: MNHEY and SMNVEV (reference sequence). CDR3 sequence (DNA): TGTGCCAGCAGCCACTCAACAGGGGGCTCCTACGAGCAGTACTTC. This sequence encodes CASSHSTGGSYEQYF.

This chain connects TRBV11-2 to TRBJ1-4; D is perhaps TRBD1 (6 bases). From germline, CDR1 is SGHAT and CDR2 FQNNGV. This CDR3 comprises 13 residues. Trimming removed 1 base at V and 8 bases at J, with 8 bases between. For the CDR3, the DNA is TGTGCCAGCAGCTTAGTCAGGGGAGAAAAACTGTTTTTT. Protein product: CASSLVRGEKLFF.

The V and J genes are TRBV30 and TRBJ1-3; unclear D gene. Per germline, CDR1 GTSNPN and CDR2 SVGIG (reference sequence). Trimming took off 0 bases at V and 0 bases at J, with 9 bases between the two ends. This CDR3 spans 15 amino acids. The CDR3 region is CAWSVLGNSGNTIYF. CDR3 sequence (DNA): TGTGCCTGGAGTGTACTGGGCAACTCTGGAAACACCATATATTTT.

J is TRBJ2-2 and V is TRBV6-7; D unresolved. TRBV6-7 is treated as an ORF (open reading frame) with a function not yet certain. The CDR3 spans 16 residues. Between the trimmed V and J ends, which lost 2 bases and 0 bases, there was a span of 10 bases. The CDR3 spells CASSYTPESNTGELFF. The DNA of the CDR3 is TGTGCCAGCAGTTACACCCCGGAATCGAACACCGGGGAGCTGTTTTTT.

The V call is TRBV19, the J call TRBJ1-6; D is undetermined. The V end lost 3 bases, the J end lost 9 bases, and 6 bases lay between the germline ends. The CDR3 consists of 12 residues. The germline CDR1 and CDR2 sequences are LNHDA and SQIVND (reference sequence). CDR3 bases: TGTGCCAGTAGTATCTTCTCTTCACCCCTCCACTTT. Translation gives CASSIFSSPLHF.

The chain couples TRBV27 to TRBJ1-2; D is perhaps TRBD1 (6 bases). This CDR3 spans 15 amino acids. V was clipped by 0 bases and J by 2 bases, with 10 bases between them. Per germline, CDR1 MNHEY and CDR2 SMNVEV (reference sequence). The CDR3, as DNA: TGTGCCAGCAGTTTATCGTCGGGGGCGAACTATGGCTACACCTTC. Residues: CASSLSSGANYGYTF.

The gene calls are TRBV7-9 and TRBJ2-5; 12 bases align to TRBD2. Germline-derived CDR1 and CDR2 are SEHNR and FQNEAQ (reference sequence). Trimming at V came to 5 bases and at J to 2 bases, leaving 9 bases not matched to a gene. This CDR3 spans 17 amino acids. The CDR3 region is CASSVRRLAGAQETQYF. CDR3 DNA sequence: TGTGCCAGCAGCGTAAGAAGACTAGCGGGGGCTCAAGAGACCCAGTACTTC.

The rearrangement uses TRBV6-2 or TRBV6-3 and TRBJ1-5; 7 bases line up with TRBD1. The junction had 2 bases not matched to a gene; V was cut back by 2 bases and J by 4 bases. CDR3 length equals 14 residues. CDR1 MNHEY and CDR2 SVGEGT come from the germline V gene. CDR3 residues: CASSYLTGNQPQHF. CDR3 bases: TGTGCCAGCAGTTACCTGACAGGGAATCAGCCCCAGCATTTT.

This chain connects TRBV10-3 to TRBJ2-7; D perhaps matches TRBD2 (6 bases). CDR3 length equals 12 residues. CDR1 is ENHRY, CDR2 SYGVKD, per germline. V was trimmed by 10 bases and J by 2 bases, leaving 12 bases between them. As DNA, the CDR3 is TGTGCCAGCGGGACGTCCGCCTACGAGCAGTACTTC. Translating it yields CASGTSAYEQYF.

The rearrangement joins TRBV7-2 to TRBJ2-2; 10 bases align to TRBD2. The V gene's germline CDR1 is SGHTA and CDR2 FQGNSA. The ends lost 6 bases at V and 5 bases at J; junction bases unmatched: 6. The CDR3 runs to 15 residues. The CDR3 DNA follows: TGTGCCAGCAGGCGGACTAGCGGCCTAACCGGGGAGCTGTTTTTT. It translates to CASRRTSGLTGELFF.

The V and J genes are TRBV7-2 and TRBJ1-2; 8 nucleotides agree with TRBD1. From germline, CDR1 is SGHTA and CDR2 FQGNSA. This CDR3 region has 13 residues. Trimming took 7 bases from V and 12 from J; bases not matched to a gene: 13. The CDR3 region is CASTDRTGRGNTF. CDR3 DNA: TGTGCCAGCACCGACAGGACAGGGCGGGGGAACACCTTC. Based on the CDR3 plus reference TRBV7-2 and TRBJ1-2, the full variable domain is GAGVSQSPSNKVTEKGKDVELRCDPISGHTALYWYRQSLGQGLEFLIYFQGNSAPDKSGLPSDRFSAERTGGSVSTLTIQRTQQEDSAVYLCASTDRTGRGNTFGSGTRLTVV.

The J gene is TRBJ2-5, the V gene TRBV5-4; 8 nucleotides line up with TRBD1. There are 15 residues in the CDR3. The germline CDR1 and CDR2 sequences are SGHNT and YYREEE (reference sequence). J gave up 5 bases and V 0 bases, and 6 bases lay outside the gene matches. CDR3 residues: CASSLGQGAWETQYF. The CDR3 nucleotides read TGTGCCAGCAGCTTGGGGCAGGGGGCATGGGAGACCCAGTACTTC.

This clone was seen only a few times. This sequence joins TRBV7-2 and TRBJ1-6; D is ambiguous. The CDR3 runs to 15 residues. Germline values: CDR1 SGHTA, CDR2 FQGNSA. Trimming took 2 bases from V and 3 from J, leaving 8 bases between them. The CDR3 bases are TGTGCCAGCAGCTTATCTGGGGTCTATAATTCACCCCTCCACTTT. Protein: CASSLSGVYNSPLHF.

The genes are TRBV7-8 and TRBJ1-1; a possible D gene is TRBD1 (5 bases). V was shortened by 1 base and J by 5 bases, with 11 bases between the two germline ends. This CDR3 spans 14 amino acids. Germline V lookup: CDR1 SGHVS, CDR2 FQNEAQ. CDR3 sequence: CASSLVPGGTEAFF. CDR3 DNA: TGTGCCAGCAGCTTAGTACCGGGGGGAACTGAAGCTTTCTTT.

In its sample, this clone was seen once. This rearrangement joins TRBV7-9 to TRBJ2-3; 13 positions match TRBD2. CDR1 SEHNR and CDR2 FQNEAQ come from the germline V gene (reference sequence). The CDR3 has 17 amino acids. Trimming at V came to 5 bases and at J to 0 bases, leaving 5 bases not matched to a gene. The CDR3 nucleotides are TGTGCCAGCAGCGCGGGACTAGCGGGATCTAGCACAGATACGCAGTATTTT. It yields the protein CASSAGLAGSSTDTQYF.

The chain carries TRBV6-1 and TRBJ1-5, with 7 bases lining up with TRBD1. Germline CDR1 and CDR2: MNHNS and SASEGT. V shed 0 bases, J shed 6 bases, and the junction held 5 bases outside the gene matches. This CDR3 is built from 15 residues. The CDR3 region has the DNA TGTGCCAGCAGTGAAGCGAAGGGGGCGAGTCAGCCCCAGCATTTT. It codes for CASSEAKGASQPQHF.

The chain is built from TRBV27 and TRBJ2-5; TRBD2 matches 11 bases. CDR3 length: 15 residues. V shed 0 bases and J 5 bases; nucleotides not matched to a gene: 2. Germline CDR1 MNHEY, CDR2 SMNVEV (reference sequence). In DNA, the CDR3 is TGTGCCAGCAGTTTATCGGGACTAGCGGCGGAGACCCAGTACTTC. The encoded protein is CASSLSGLAAETQYF.